The source of this T cell receptor (beta chain) is a study of CD8 T cells in Susac syndrome. RNA totalling roughly 0.5 to 1 ug underwent reverse transcription with random hexamers. The authors amplified TCR beta CDR3 across 54 Vbeta and 13 Jbeta using immunoSEQ multiplex PCR. TCRdb reprocessed the immunoSEQ multiplex PCR reads via MiXCR and lists one record per CDR3 protein. Among 250,000 to 300,000 distinct CDR3 sequences, roughly 85% were seen once, and the ten largest hold around 0.11%. Sequenced: CD8+ T cells from PBMCs. This clonotype was obtained from a human donor with multiple sclerosis.

This chain's CDR3 is CASSPRRSTYEQYF. The DNA of the CDR3 is TGTGCCAGCAGCCCCCGGCGATCCACCTACGAGCAGTACTTC. The chain employs TRBV7-9 and TRBJ2-7; D gene ambiguous. Germline CDR1 reads SEHNR; CDR2 reads FQNEAQ (reference sequence). The CDR3 sequence is 14 residues long. Trimming shortened V by 5 bases and J by 2 bases, and 13 bases separated the two germline ends.